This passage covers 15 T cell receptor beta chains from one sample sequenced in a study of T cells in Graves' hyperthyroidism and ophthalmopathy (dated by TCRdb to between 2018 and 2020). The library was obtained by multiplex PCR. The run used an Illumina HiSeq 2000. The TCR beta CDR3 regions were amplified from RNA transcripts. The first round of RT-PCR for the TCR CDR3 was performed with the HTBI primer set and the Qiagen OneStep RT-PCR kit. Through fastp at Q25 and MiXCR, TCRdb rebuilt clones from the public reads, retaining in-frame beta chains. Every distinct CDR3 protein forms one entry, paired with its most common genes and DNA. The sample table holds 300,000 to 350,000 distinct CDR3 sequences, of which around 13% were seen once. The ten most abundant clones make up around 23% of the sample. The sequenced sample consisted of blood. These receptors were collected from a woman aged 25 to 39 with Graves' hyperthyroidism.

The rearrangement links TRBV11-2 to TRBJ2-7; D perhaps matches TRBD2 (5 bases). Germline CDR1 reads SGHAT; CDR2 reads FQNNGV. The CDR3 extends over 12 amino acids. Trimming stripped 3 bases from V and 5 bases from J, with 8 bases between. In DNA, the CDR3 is TGTGCCAGCAGCTTCTCCGGGGACGAGCAGTACTTC. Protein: CASSFSGDEQYF.

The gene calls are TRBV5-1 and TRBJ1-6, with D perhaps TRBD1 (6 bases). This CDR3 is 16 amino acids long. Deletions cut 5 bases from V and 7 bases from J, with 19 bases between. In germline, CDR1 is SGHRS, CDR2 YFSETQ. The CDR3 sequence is CASSYTPDSWNSPLHF. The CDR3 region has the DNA TGCGCCAGCAGTTACACGCCGGACAGCTGGAATTCACCCCTCCACTTT.

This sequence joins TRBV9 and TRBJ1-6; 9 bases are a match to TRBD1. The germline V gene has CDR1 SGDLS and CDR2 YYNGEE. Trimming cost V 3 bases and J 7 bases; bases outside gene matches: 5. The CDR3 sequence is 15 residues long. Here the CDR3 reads CASSGTGAGNSPLHF. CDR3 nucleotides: TGTGCCAGCAGCGGGACAGGGGCGGGGAATTCACCCCTCCACTTT.

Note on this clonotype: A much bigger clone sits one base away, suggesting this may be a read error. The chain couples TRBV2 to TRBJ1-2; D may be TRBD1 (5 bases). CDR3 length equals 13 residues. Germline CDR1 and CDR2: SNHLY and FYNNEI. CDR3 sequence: CASSDSRDYGYSF. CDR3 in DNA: TGTGCCAGCAGTGATTCCAGGGACTATGGCTACAGCTTC.

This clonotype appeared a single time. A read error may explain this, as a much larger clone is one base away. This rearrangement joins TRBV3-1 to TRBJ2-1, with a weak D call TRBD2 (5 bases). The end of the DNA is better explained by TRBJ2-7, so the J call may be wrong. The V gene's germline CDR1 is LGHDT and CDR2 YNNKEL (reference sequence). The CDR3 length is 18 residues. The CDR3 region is CASSVVLGGPLTYNEQYF. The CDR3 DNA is TGTGCCAGCAGTGTCGTCTTAGGAGGACCGCTCACCTACAATGAGCAGTACTTC.

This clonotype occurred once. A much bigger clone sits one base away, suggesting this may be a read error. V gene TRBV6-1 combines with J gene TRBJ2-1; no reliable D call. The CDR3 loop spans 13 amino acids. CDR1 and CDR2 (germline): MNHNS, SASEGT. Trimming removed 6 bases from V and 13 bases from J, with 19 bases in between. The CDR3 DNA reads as TGTGCCAGCAGGGAAAGCACGGACCTTTATCAGTTCTTC. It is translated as CASRESTDLYQFF.

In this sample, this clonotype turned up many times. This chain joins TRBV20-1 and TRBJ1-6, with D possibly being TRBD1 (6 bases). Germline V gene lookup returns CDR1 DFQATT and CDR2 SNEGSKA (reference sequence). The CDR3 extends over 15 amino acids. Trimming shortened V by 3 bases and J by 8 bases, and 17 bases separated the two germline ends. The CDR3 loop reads CSASVDSSSHSPLHF. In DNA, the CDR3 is TGCAGTGCTAGTGTGGACAGTTCTTCCCATTCACCCCTCCACTTT.

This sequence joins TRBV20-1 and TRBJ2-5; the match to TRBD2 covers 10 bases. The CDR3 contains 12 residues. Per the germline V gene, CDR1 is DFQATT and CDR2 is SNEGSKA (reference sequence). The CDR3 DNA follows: TGCACGGGGACTAGCGAAATAGAGACCCAGTACTTC. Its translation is CTGTSEIETQYF.

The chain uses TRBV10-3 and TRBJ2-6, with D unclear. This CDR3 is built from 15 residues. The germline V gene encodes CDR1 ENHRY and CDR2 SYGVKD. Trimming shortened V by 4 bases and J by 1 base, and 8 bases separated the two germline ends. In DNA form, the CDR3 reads TGTGCCATCAGTGGGTCCAATTCTGGGGCCAACGTCCTGACTTTC. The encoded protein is CAISGSNSGANVLTF.

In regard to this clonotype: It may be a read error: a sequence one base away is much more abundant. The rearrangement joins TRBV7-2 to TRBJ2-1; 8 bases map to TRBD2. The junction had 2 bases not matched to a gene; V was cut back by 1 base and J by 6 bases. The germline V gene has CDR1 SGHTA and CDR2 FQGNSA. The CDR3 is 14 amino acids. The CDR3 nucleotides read TGTGCCAGCAGCTTAGGCGGGAGGTCCAATGAGCAGTTCTTC. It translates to CASSLGGRSNEQFF.

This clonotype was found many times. The chain's CDR3 is CASSPGPGRTGELFF. DNA for the CDR3: TGTGCCAGCAGCCCCGGGCCCGGACGGACCGGGGAGCTGTTTTTT. This rearrangement joins TRBV12-3 or TRBV12-4 to TRBJ2-2; D is undetermined. The V end was cut by 6 bases, the J end by 5 bases, with 16 bases between. The CDR3 totals 15 residues.

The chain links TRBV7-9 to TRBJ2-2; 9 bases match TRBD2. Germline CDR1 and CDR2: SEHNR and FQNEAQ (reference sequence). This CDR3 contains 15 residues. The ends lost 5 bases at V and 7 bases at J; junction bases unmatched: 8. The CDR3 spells CASSAPGTSIGELFF. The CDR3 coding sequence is TGTGCCAGCAGCGCCCCCGGGACTAGCATCGGGGAGCTGTTTTTT.

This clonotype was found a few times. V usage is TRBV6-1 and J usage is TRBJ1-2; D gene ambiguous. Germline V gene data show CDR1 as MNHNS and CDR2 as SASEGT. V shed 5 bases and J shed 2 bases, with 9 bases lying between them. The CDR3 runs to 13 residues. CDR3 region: CASSPSSNYGYTF. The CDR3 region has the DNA TGTGCCAGCAGTCCTTCCTCAAACTATGGCTACACCTTC.

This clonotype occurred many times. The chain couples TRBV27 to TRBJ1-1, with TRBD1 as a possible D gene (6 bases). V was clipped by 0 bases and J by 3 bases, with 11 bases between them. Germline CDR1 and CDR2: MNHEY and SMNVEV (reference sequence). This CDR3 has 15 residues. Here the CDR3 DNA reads TGTGCCAGCAGTTTATCAGGACAGAGATACACTGAAGCTTTCTTT. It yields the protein CASSLSGQRYTEAFF.

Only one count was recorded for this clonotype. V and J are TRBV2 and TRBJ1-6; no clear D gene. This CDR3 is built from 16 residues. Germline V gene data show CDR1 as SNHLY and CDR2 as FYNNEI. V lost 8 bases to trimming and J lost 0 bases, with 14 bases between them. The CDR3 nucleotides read TGTGCCAGCGGAGGCGGGGTTAGCTCCTATAATTCACCCCTCCACTTT. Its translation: CASGGGVSSYNSPLHF.